The 12 T cell receptor beta chains reported below all come from one sample, sequenced in a study of regulatory T cells in long-lasting Graves disease. The sample's time point: newly diagnosed GD, antithyroid drugs for less than 3 months. PBMC RNA served as the TCR library source. Building of the TCR beta libraries involved iRepertoire HTBI primers and Arm-PCR of CDR3 regions. Each CDR3 protein gets one entry after TCRdb re-called the multiplex PCR reads with MiXCR. The sample lists 450,000 to 700,000 distinct CDR3 sequences, less than 15% occurring once. These data were also filed under a second study, of T cells in Graves' hyperthyroidism and ophthalmopathy.

The input for sequencing was peripheral blood mononuclear cells (PBMCs), taken at new diagnosis, from a patient treated with antithyroid drugs. The receptor set was obtained from a man aged 30 to 45 with Graves disease.

This clonotype was detected ten times or more. V and J are TRBV2 and TRBJ2-7, with D tentatively TRBD1 (5 bases). This CDR3 spans 12 amino acids. Germline V gene data show CDR1 as SNHLY and CDR2 as FYNNEI. Trimming removed 7 bases from V and 2 bases from J, with 9 bases in between. The CDR3 sequence is CASKRGTYEQYF. The CDR3 coding sequence is TGTGCCAGCAAAAGGGGCACCTACGAGCAGTACTTC.

This clonotype was counted many times. The genes are TRBV2 and TRBJ1-2, with D perhaps TRBD1 (5 bases). V lost 7 bases and J 3 bases, leaving 9 bases between the germline ends. The CDR3 is 12 residues long. Germline V CDR1 and CDR2: SNHLY, FYNNEI. CDR3 amino acids: CASIGRDYGYTF. DNA for the CDR3: TGTGCCAGCATCGGCAGGGACTATGGCTACACCTTC.

This clonotype appeared many times. The V call is TRBV7-3, the J call TRBJ2-5; possible D gene TRBD1, 5 bases. Trimming left V 2 bases short and J 4 bases short, with 11 bases between. This CDR3 region has 14 residues. Germline V CDR1 and CDR2: SGHTA, FQGTGA. In nucleotides, the CDR3 is TGTGCCAGCAGCTTATCTGGGGCCAGAGAGACCCAGTACTTC. Protein: CASSLSGARETQYF. Full variable domain (rest looked up from reference TRBV7-3 and TRBJ2-5): GAGVSQTPSNKVTEKGKYVELRCDPISGHTALYWYRQSLGQGPEFLIYFQGTGAADDSGLPNDRFFAVRPEGSVSTLKIQRTERGDSAVYLCASSLSGARETQYFGPGTRLLVL.

This clonotype was detected many times. This rearrangement joins TRBV5-5 to TRBJ2-5; no clear D. In germline, CDR1 is SGHKS, CDR2 YYEKEE (reference sequence). V shed 1 base and J shed 6 bases, with 10 bases lying between them. The CDR3 is made up of 13 amino acids. The CDR3 sequence is CASSLTHEKTQYF. The CDR3 DNA follows: TGTGCCAGCAGCTTGACACATGAGAAGACCCAGTACTTC. The variable domain in full, with the rest retrieved from reference TRBV5-5 and TRBJ2-5, is DAGVTQSPTHLIKTRGQQVTLRCSPISGHKSVSWYQQVLGQGPQFIFQYYEKEERGRGNFPDRFSARQFPNYSSELNVNALLLGDSALYLCASSLTHEKTQYFGPGTRLLVL.

This clonotype was observed many times. This sequence joins TRBV7-9 and TRBJ2-7; 7 bases fit TRBD1. With V trimmed by 1 base and J by 1 base, 10 bases remained unmatched. This CDR3 has 17 residues. Germline CDR1 SEHNR, CDR2 FQNEAQ (reference sequence). The CDR3 spells CASSLEGKGDRSYEQYF. The CDR3 bases are TGTGCCAGCAGCTTAGAGGGGAAAGGGGACAGATCCTACGAGCAGTACTTC.

The sample holds many counts of this clonotype. Here the CDR3 DNA reads TGTGCCACCAGCTTGTGGGCGGAGAGCACAGATACGCAGTATTTT. Translated, it gives CATSLWAESTDTQYF. The V gene is TRBV15, the J gene TRBJ2-3; no reliable D call. The germline CDR1 and CDR2 sequences are LNHNV and YYDKDF (reference sequence). This CDR3 has 15 amino acids. V lost 5 bases, J lost 0 bases, and 12 bases lay in between. The full variable domain, its missing parts supplied by reference TRBV15 and TRBJ2-3, is DAMVIQNPRYQVTQFGKPVTLSCSQTLNHNVMYWYQQKSSQAPKLLFHYYDKDFNNEADTPDNFQSRRPNTSFCFLDIRSPGLGDTAMYLCATSLWAESTDTQYFGPGTRLTVL.

In this sample, this clonotype turned up many times. The junction differs from germline at one of its ends, possibly a read error. The chain couples TRBV12-3 or TRBV12-4 to TRBJ2-2; D is uncertain. The length of the CDR3 is 15 residues. The CDR3 coding sequence is TGTGCCAGCAATTTAGCAGAACTTAACACCGGGGAGCTGTTTTTT. This translates into CASNLAELNTGELFF.

The table lists this clonotype with many counts. This CDR3 reads CASSLRVAEREAFF. CDR3 sequence (DNA): TGTGCCAGCAGCTTAAGGGTTGCGGAAAGGGAAGCTTTCTTT. V gene TRBV11-2 combines with J gene TRBJ1-1; D is unclear. The CDR3 loop spans 14 amino acids. V gave up 2 bases and J gave up 8 bases, with 15 bases separating them. Per the germline V gene, CDR1 is SGHAT and CDR2 is FQNNGV.

This clonotype was picked up many times. The chain joins TRBV20-1 to TRBJ2-1; D is unresolved. Trimming took off 3 bases at V and 6 bases at J, with 9 bases between the two ends. Looked up from germline, CDR1 is DFQATT and CDR2 is SNEGSKA (reference sequence). This CDR3 contains 12 residues. CDR3: CSARYGRNEQFF. The CDR3 DNA reads as TGCAGTGCTAGGTACGGTCGCAATGAGCAGTTCTTC.

This clonotype was seen repeatedly, ten times or more. The chain links TRBV7-2 to TRBJ1-1, with a possible D match to TRBD1 (6 bases). V was shortened by 3 bases and J by 8 bases, with 16 bases between the two germline ends. Looked up from germline, CDR1 is SGHTA and CDR2 is FQGNSA. This CDR3 has 14 amino acids. CDR3 sequence reads: CASSFVLTGSEAFF. For the CDR3, the DNA is TGTGCCAGCAGCTTCGTACTCACAGGGTCGGAAGCTTTCTTT.

The table lists this clonotype with many counts. The V and J genes are TRBV13 and TRBJ1-1, with 8 bases lining up with TRBD1. The CDR3 runs 15 residues. The trim removed 5 bases at V and 4 bases at J, leaving 9 bases unmatched. Germline CDR1 is PRHDT and CDR2 is FYEKMQ (reference sequence). CDR3 DNA: TGTGCCAGCAGCCCGGGACAGGCTGGGGTCACTGAAGCTTTCTTT. It specifies CASSPGQAGVTEAFF.

This clonotype was recorded many times. The chain links TRBV11-2 to TRBJ2-1, with D uncertain. V lost 6 bases and J lost 3, with 9 bases in between. Germline CDR1 and CDR2: SGHAT and FQNNGV. The CDR3 is 13 residues long. CDR3 DNA: TGTGCCAGCAGGGTTACGGGCTACAATGAGCAGTTCTTC. Its translation: CASRVTGYNEQFF.